The T cell receptor (beta chain) described here comes from a study of lung T cells in sarcoidosis with Löfgren's syndrome. The CDR3 contains 14 residues. The germline V and J ends were trimmed by 1 base and 2 bases, with 6 bases remaining between them. This clonotype turned up a few times. TCRdb recomputed calls from the reads with MiXCR, one row per CDR3 protein. This table has roughly 63,000 distinct CDR3 sequences, approximately 21% appearing once. The sequence derives from a human donor with sarcoidosis (Löfgren's syndrome or another form), or a control subject (not recorded which). Material for sequencing was CD4+ T cells from PBMCs. The gene calls are TRBV12-3 or TRBV12-4 and TRBJ1-5; D gene unclear. This chain's CDR3 is CASSLEGRNQPQHF. The CDR3 DNA is TGTGCCAGCAGTTTAGAGGGTCGCAATCAGCCCCAGCATTTT.